This paragraph covers one T cell receptor (beta chain) sequence. The antigen is not known. Per the germline V gene, CDR1 is SGDLS and CDR2 is YYNGEE. The CDR3 consists of 13 residues. With 5 bases removed from V and 5 bases from J, the gap between germline ends came to 13 bases. This specimen belongs to a study of T cell responses to AZD1222 COVID-19 vaccine. Repertoires were generated with immunoSEQ multiplex PCR, while TCRdb's copy carries only in-frame clones and drops some. The sample has 140,000 to 150,000 clones, roughly 90% seen once. General observations from the study: The study reported that nearly half of spike-specific TCRs target unmutated variant regions. The donors showed a predominance of white British ancestry and of females, with possible underestimation of clonal diversity.

Sequenced material: peripheral blood, taken 28 days after the second AZD1222 dose. The chain has TRBV9 and TRBJ2-5; maybe TRBD1 (5 bases). The TCR was taken from an adult who received the AZD1222 COVID-19 vaccine. The CDR3 sequence is CASSQTPGETQYF. The CDR3 bases are TGTGCCAGCAGTCAAACCCCAGGGGAGACCCAGTACTTC.